The present T cell receptor (beta chain) was sequenced within a study of identical twins. Healthy Caucasians provided all donations. TCRdb independently ran MiXCR on the 5' RACE reads; one entry per CDR3 protein. This table has 300,000 to 400,000 distinct CDR3 sequences, approximately 8.7% appearing once. Trimming shortened V by 5 bases and J by 1 base, and 14 bases separated the two germline ends. Germline V gene lookup returns CDR1 SGHNT and CDR2 YENEEA. CDR3 length: 16 amino acids. This clonotype was sampled from a woman aged 50 to 65 in good health. The sequencing sample was made of naive T cells sorted from blood. The chain uses TRBV11-3 and TRBJ2-2, with D uncertain. CDR3 nucleotides: TGTGCCAGCAGCCCCCCGGTGGGCGGGAACACCGGGGAGCTGTTTTTT. Its translation is CASSPPVGGNTGELFF.